A selection of T cell receptor beta chains follows, all from one sample in a study of shared clonotypes between healthy human individuals. Assay used: immunoSEQ multiplex PCR; TCRdb lists only in-frame clones, some missing. Here the sample spans about 680,000 clones, about 91% being singletons. The sequenced sample consisted of naive CD8+ T cells sorted from blood. The receptors stem from a man aged 25 to 45 in good health. Both conserved end residues are part of each CDR3. Each record gives: clone size, J gene, D gene, V gene, CDR3 DNA, CDR3 protein. A D gene is named only where the DNA matches it firmly. Clone size is not always given. Where it is, it says once, few, many or a class for expanded clones.

few	TRBJ1-1	-	TRBV7-6	TGTGCCAGCAGCTTAGGACAGTACACTGAAGCTTTCTTT	CASSLGQYTEAFF
-	TRBJ2-3	TRBD2	TRBV9	TGTGCCAGCAGCGGATTAGCGGGACGCACAGATACGCAGTATTTT	CASSGLAGRTDTQYF
-	TRBJ2-7	-	TRBV7-6	TGTGCCAGCAGCGCACGGGACCGCTACGAGCAGTACTTC	CASSARDRYEQYF
-	TRBJ2-7	-	TRBV7-6	TGTGCCAGCAGCTTAGGGGGGCAGGGCTACGAGCAGTACTTC	CASSLGGQGYEQYF
-	TRBJ2-7	TRBD2	TRBV19	TGTGCCAGTAGTATAGCAGGTACGGGACTAGCGGGATCCGAGCAGTACTTC	CASSIAGTGLAGSEQYF
-	TRBJ2-2	-	TRBV19	TGTGCCAGTAGATCCACCGGGGAGCTGTTTTTT	CASRSTGELFF
-	TRBJ2-2	-	TRBV29-1	TGCAGCGTAACATCGGGCACCGGGGAGCTGTTTTTT	CSVTSGTGELFF
-	TRBJ2-2	TRBD1	TRBV5-8	TGTGCCAGCAGCCCCGGGACAGGGGAGACCGGGGAGCTGTTTTTT	CASSPGTGETGELFF
once	TRBJ2-7	-	TRBV6-5	TGTGCCAGCAGTTACTTCAGGGGCCACGAGCAGTACTTC	CASSYFRGHEQYF
once	TRBJ1-4	TRBD1	TRBV25-1	TGTGCCAGCAGTGAATCACGGACAGGGTCGGCTAATGAAAAACTGTTTTTT	CASSESRTGSANEKLFF